The 10 T cell receptor beta chains listed next were all sequenced from one sample in a study of blood T cell repertoires in COVID-19. Using immunoSEQ multiplex PCR, the repertoire was profiled, and TCRdb retains in-frame clones only, with some absent. The sample lists almost 25,000 clones, roughly 94% occurring once. The sequencing input was peripheral blood. These receptors all stem from a man in his 70s with active COVID-19.

The rearrangement uses TRBV29-1 and TRBJ2-3, with TRBD2 matching 11 bases. V lost 6 bases, J lost 7 bases, and 6 bases stayed unmatched. The CDR3 is 13 residues long. Germline V gene data show CDR1 as SQVTM and CDR2 as ANQGSEA. CDR3 in DNA: TGCAGCGTGTTAGCGGGAGGGTCTTATACGCAGTATTTT. Its translation is CSVLAGGSYTQYF.

The chain carries TRBV27 and TRBJ2-1; 12 bases map to TRBD2. CDR3 size: 15 residues. Germline V gives CDR1 MNHEY, CDR2 SMNVEV (reference sequence). The ends lost 6 bases at V and 7 bases at J; junction bases unmatched: 7. As DNA, the CDR3 is TGTGCCAGCAGCCCTCTAGCGGGAGGGTGGAATGAGCAGTTCTTC. Protein product: CASSPLAGGWNEQFF.

The V and J genes are TRBV2 and TRBJ1-2, with D perhaps matching TRBD1 (5 bases). V was cut by 5 bases and J by 0 bases, with 10 bases left in between. Looked up from germline, CDR1 is SNHLY and CDR2 is FYNNEI. CDR3 size: 14 residues. The CDR3, as DNA: TGTGCCAGCAGTTGGGGCAGCCCTAACTATGGCTACACCTTC. This sequence encodes CASSWGSPNYGYTF.

This rearrangement joins TRBV2 to TRBJ1-1; 11 bases map to TRBD1. The CDR3 length is 16 residues. V was clipped by 4 bases and J by 5 bases; unmatched bases: 9. Germline CDR1 is SNHLY and CDR2 is FYNNEI. The CDR3 is CASSGAGQGVGTEAFF. Written as DNA, the CDR3 is TGTGCCAGCAGTGGCGCGGGACAGGGGGTGGGAACTGAAGCTTTCTTT.

The chain has TRBV6-6 and TRBJ1-1, with D possibly being TRBD1 (5 bases). V was shortened by 5 bases and J by 1 base, with 20 bases between the two germline ends. The CDR3 contains 17 residues. Germline-derived CDR1 and CDR2 are MNHNY and SVGAGI (reference sequence). The DNA of the CDR3 is TGTGCCAGCAGTCACGGAAAGTGGGGCACTCGGAACACTGAAGCTTTCTTT. The encoded protein is CASSHGKWGTRNTEAFF.

The rearrangement links TRBV27 to TRBJ1-3; 8 bases match TRBD1. The CDR3 spans 14 residues. Germline CDR1 is MNHEY and CDR2 is SMNVEV (reference sequence). Losses at the gene ends were 9 bases for V and 7 bases for J; bases not matched to a gene: 11. The CDR3 DNA is TGTGCCAGTCCCCGAGACAGGGGATTCAACACCATATATTTT. Amino acids: CASPRDRGFNTIYF.

The gene calls are TRBV27 and TRBJ2-7, with D unresolved. The V and J ends lost 2 bases and 4 bases respectively, with 9 bases between them. Germline loops: CDR1 MNHEY, CDR2 SMNVEV (reference sequence). The CDR3 loop spans 13 amino acids. CDR3 region: CASSLKPPYEQYF. The CDR3 nucleotides are TGTGCCAGCAGTTTAAAGCCCCCGTACGAGCAGTACTTC.

This clone was seen a few times. The chain couples TRBV10-1 to TRBJ1-3; D is unresolved. Looked up from germline, CDR1 is WNHNN and CDR2 is SYGVQD (reference sequence). Deletions cut 8 bases from V and 2 bases from J, with 7 bases between. This CDR3 is built from 12 residues. CDR3 sequence reads: CASPNPGNTIYF. CDR3 DNA: TGCGCCAGCCCTAACCCTGGAAACACCATATATTTT.

The rearrangement links TRBV9 to TRBJ2-7, with TRBD2 identical over 8 bases. CDR1 and CDR2 (germline): SGDLS, YYNGEE. The CDR3 is made up of 15 amino acids. J was trimmed by 1 base and V by 0 bases; bases with no gene match: 3. The CDR3 loop reads CASSVGGGKSYEQYF. The CDR3 DNA sequence: TGTGCCAGCAGCGTAGGCGGGGGGAAATCCTACGAGCAGTACTTC.

The chain is built from TRBV5-4 and TRBJ2-7; 7 nucleotides align to TRBD1. CDR3 length: 13 amino acids. Germline V gene sequence: CDR1 SGHNT, CDR2 YYREEE (reference sequence). With V trimmed by 2 bases and J by 2 bases, 1 base remained unmatched. CDR3 loop: CASSFQGAYEQYF. The CDR3 bases are TGTGCCAGCAGCTTCCAGGGGGCCTACGAGCAGTACTTC.